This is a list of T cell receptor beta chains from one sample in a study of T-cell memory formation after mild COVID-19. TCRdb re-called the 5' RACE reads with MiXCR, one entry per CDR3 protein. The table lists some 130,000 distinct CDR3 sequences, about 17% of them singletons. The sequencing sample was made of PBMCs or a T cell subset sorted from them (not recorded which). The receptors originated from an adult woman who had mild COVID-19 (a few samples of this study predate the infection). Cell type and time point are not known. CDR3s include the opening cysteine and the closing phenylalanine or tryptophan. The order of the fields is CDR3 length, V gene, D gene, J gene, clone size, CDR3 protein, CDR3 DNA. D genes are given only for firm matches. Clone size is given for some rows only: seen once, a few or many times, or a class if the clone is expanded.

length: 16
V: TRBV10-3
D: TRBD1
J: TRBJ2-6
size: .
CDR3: CATRGQGSSGANVLTF
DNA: TGTGCCACTCGCGGACAGGGATCCTCTGGGGCCAACGTCCTGACTTTC

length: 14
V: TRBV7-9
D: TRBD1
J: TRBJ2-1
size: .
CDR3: CASSLAGTGFEQFF
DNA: TGTGCCAGCAGCTTGGCCGGGACAGGGTTTGAGCAGTTCTTC

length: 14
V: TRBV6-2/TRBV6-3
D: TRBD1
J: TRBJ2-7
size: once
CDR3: CASTEDRVSYEQYF
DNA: TGTGCCAGCACCGAAGACAGGGTATCCTACGAGCAGTACTTC

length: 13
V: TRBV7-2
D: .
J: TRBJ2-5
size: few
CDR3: CASSRGRAETQYF
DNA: TGTGCCAGCAGCCGGGGGAGAGCAGAGACCCAGTACTTC

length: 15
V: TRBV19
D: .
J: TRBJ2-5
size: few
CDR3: CASSPGRGVGETQYF
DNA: TGTGCCAGTAGCCCCGGCAGGGGCGTCGGAGAGACCCAGTACTTC

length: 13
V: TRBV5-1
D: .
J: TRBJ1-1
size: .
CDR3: CASSGLTNTEAFF
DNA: TGCGCCAGCAGCGGACTTACGAACACTGAAGCTTTCTTT

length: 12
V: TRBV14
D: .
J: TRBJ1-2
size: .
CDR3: CASSPWGGGYTF
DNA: TGTGCCAGCAGCCCCTGGGGTGGCGGCTACACCTTC

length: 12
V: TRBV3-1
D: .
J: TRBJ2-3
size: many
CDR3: CASSQDGRGLYF
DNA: TGTGCCAGCAGCCAAGACGGGCGGGGTCTGTATTTT

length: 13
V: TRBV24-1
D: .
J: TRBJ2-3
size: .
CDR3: CATSRQGFDTQYF
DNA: TGTGCCACCAGTCGGCAGGGTTTTGATACGCAGTATTTT

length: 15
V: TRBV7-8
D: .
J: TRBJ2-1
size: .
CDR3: CASSLSIWAYNEQFF
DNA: TGTGCCAGCAGTCTATCGATCTGGGCATACAATGAGCAGTTCTTC

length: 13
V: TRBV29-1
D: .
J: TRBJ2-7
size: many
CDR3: CSVERLLPGEQYF
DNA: TGCAGCGTTGAAAGGCTACTCCCAGGCGAGCAGTACTTC

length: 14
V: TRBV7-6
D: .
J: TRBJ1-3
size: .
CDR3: CASSLQSGGNTIYF
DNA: TGTGCCAGCAGCTTACAATCCGGGGGGAACACCATATATTTT

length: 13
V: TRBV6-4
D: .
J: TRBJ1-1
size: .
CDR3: CASSEYKNTEAFF
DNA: TGTGCCAGCAGTGAATACAAGAACACTGAAGCTTTCTTT

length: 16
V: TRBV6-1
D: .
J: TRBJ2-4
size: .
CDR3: CASRVTGDLAKNIQYF
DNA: TGTGCCAGCAGGGTGACAGGTGATTTAGCCAAAAACATTCAGTACTTC

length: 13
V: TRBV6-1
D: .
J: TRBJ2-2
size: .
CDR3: CAIWDGNTGELFF
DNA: TGTGCCATATGGGACGGAAACACCGGGGAGCTGTTTTTT

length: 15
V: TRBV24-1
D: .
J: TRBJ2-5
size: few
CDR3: CATSDPRVGEETQYF
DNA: TGTGCCACCAGTGACCCGCGAGTCGGGGAGGAGACCCAGTACTTC

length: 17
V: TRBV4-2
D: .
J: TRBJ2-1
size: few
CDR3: CASSPRDGGRPYNEQFF
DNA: TGTGCCAGCAGCCCAAGGGACGGGGGCCGGCCCTACAATGAGCAGTTCTTC

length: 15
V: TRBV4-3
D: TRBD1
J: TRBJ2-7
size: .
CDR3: CASSQDSQGAAEQYF
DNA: TGCGCCAGCAGCCAGGATTCACAGGGGGCGGCCGAGCAGTACTTC

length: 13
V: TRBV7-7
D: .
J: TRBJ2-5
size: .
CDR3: CASSQGGGETQYF
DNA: TGTGCTAGCAGCCAGGGGGGTGGTGAGACCCAGTACTTC

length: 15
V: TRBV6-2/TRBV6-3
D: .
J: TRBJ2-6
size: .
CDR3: CASSYDSSGANVLTF
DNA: TGTGCCAGCAGTTACGACAGCTCTGGGGCCAACGTCCTGACTTTC

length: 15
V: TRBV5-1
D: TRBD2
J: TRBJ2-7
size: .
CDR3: CASSLVTSPTVEQYF
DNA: TGCGCCAGCAGCTTGGTGACTAGCCCCACGGTCGAGCAGTACTTC

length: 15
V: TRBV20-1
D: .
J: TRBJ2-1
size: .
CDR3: CSAYQGHRSYNEQFF
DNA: TGCAGTGCCTACCAAGGGCACCGCTCCTACAATGAGCAGTTCTTC

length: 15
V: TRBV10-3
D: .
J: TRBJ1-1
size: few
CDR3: CAISESKLEGNKAFF
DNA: TGTGCCATCAGTGAGTCGAAATTGGAAGGAAATAAAGCTTTCTTT

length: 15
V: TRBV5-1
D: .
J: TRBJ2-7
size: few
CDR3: CASSLWASASYEQYF
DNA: TGCGCCAGCAGCTTGTGGGCTAGCGCTTCCTACGAGCAGTACTTC

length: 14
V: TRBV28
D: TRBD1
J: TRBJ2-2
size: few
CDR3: CASRDRGRTGELFF
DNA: TGTGCCAGCAGGGACAGGGGGCGGACCGGGGAGCTGTTTTTT

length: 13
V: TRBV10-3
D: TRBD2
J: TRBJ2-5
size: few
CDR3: CAIKREGGGTQYF
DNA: TGTGCCATCAAGCGGGAGGGTGGAGGGACCCAGTACTTC

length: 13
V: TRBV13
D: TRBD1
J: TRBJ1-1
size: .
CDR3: CATFVDRVTEAFF
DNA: TGTGCCACCTTCGTAGACAGGGTGACTGAAGCTTTCTTT

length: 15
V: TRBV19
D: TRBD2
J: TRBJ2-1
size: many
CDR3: CASKILAGGIDEQFF
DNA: TGTGCCAGTAAAATCCTAGCGGGGGGGATTGATGAGCAGTTCTTC

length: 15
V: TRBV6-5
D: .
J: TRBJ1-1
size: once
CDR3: CASSYSPGRGTEAFF
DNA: TGTGCCAGCAGTTATTCCCCGGGAAGGGGGACTGAAGCTTTCTTT

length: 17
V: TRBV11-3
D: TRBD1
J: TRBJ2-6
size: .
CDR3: CASSTHRGTTGANVLTF
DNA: TGTGCCAGCAGCACCCACAGGGGTACAACTGGGGCCAACGTCCTGACTTTC

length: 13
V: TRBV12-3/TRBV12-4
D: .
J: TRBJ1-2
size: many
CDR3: CASSSAQGRGYTF
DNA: TGTGCCAGCAGCTCAGCCCAGGGAAGAGGCTACACCTTC

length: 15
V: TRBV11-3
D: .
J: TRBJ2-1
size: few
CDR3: CASSSRDSNYNEQFF
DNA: TGTGCCAGCAGCAGCCGGGACTCGAACTACAATGAGCAGTTCTTC

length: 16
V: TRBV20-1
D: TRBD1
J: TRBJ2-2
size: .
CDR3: CSARETGTGFTGELFF
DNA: TGCAGTGCTAGAGAGACCGGGACAGGCTTTACCGGGGAGCTGTTTTTT

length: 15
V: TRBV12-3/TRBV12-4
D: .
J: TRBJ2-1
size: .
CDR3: CASSLTRGYYNEQFF
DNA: TGTGCCAGCAGTTTAACGCGGGGATATTACAATGAGCAGTTCTTC

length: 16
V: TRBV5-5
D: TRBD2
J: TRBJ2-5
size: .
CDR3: CASSPGLAGRKETQYF
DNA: TGTGCCAGCAGCCCGGGACTAGCGGGCCGCAAAGAGACCCAGTACTTC

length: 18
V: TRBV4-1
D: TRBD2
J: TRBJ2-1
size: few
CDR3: CASSQAPRLAGINNEQFF
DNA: TGCGCCAGCAGCCAAGCCCCCCGATTAGCGGGGATAAACAATGAGCAGTTCTTC

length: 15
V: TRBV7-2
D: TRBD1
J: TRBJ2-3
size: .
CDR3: CASRSHRTGADTQYF
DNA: TGTGCCAGCAGATCGCACAGAACAGGGGCAGATACGCAGTATTTT

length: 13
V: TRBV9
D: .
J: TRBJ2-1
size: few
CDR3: CASSVYGVNEQFF
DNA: TGTGCCAGCAGCGTGTATGGGGTCAATGAGCAGTTCTTC

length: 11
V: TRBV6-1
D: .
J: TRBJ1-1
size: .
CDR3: CASSASLEAFF
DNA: TGTGCCAGCAGTGCCTCACTTGAAGCTTTCTTT

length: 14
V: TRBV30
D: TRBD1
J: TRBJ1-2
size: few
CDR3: CAWSDGQGSRGYTF
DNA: TGTGCCTGGAGTGATGGACAGGGAAGTCGCGGCTACACCTTC

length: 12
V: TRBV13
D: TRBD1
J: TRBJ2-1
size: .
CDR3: CASSSTGTGQFF
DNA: TGTGCCAGCAGCTCGACCGGGACAGGTCAGTTCTTC

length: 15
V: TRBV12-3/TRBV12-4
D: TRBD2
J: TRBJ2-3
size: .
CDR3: CASSLGLAPTDTQYF
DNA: TGTGCCAGCAGTCTCGGACTAGCGCCCACAGATACGCAGTATTTT

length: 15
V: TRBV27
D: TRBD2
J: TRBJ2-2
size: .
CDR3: CASSPGLARPGELFF
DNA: TGTGCCAGCAGTCCGGGACTAGCTCGGCCCGGGGAGCTGTTTTTT

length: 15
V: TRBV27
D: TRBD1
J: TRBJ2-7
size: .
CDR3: CASSFFPGQAYEQYF
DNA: TGTGCCAGCAGTTTTTTCCCGGGACAGGCCTACGAGCAGTACTTC

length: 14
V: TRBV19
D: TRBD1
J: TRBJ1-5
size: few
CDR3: CASSSGTGPYPQHF
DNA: TGTGCCAGTAGTTCCGGGACAGGCCCGTACCCCCAGCATTTT

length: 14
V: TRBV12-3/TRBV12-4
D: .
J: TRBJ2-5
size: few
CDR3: CASSLALGQETQYF
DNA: TGTGCCAGCAGTTTAGCGTTAGGACAAGAGACCCAGTACTTC

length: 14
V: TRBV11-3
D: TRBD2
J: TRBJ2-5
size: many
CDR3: CASSLVAGSETQYF
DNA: TGTGCCAGCAGCTTAGTAGCGGGGTCAGAGACCCAGTACTTC

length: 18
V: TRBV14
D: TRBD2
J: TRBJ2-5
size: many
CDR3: CASSPRASGSAGGETQYF
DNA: TGTGCCAGCAGCCCTAGGGCTAGCGGGAGCGCCGGTGGGGAGACCCAGTACTTC

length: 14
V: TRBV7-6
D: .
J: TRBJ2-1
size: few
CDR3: CASSPRSGYNEQFF
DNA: TGTGCCAGCAGTCCCAGGTCCGGCTACAATGAGCAGTTCTTC

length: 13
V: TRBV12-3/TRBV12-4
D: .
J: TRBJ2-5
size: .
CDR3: CASSGDPGGTQYF
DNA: TGTGCCAGCAGTGGGGACCCAGGTGGGACCCAGTACTTC

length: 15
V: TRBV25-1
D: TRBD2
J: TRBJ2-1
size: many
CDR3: CASSGAAGGNNEQFF
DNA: TGTGCCAGCAGTGGTGCAGCGGGGGGCAACAATGAGCAGTTCTTC

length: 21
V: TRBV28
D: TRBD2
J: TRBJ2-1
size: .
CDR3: CASSFSEVPGLAGGPYNEQFF
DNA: TGTGCCAGCAGTTTTTCCGAAGTACCGGGACTAGCGGGGGGCCCCTACAATGAGCAGTTCTTC

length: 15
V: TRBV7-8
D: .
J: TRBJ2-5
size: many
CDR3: CASSLYGGAGETQYF
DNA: TGTGCCAGCAGCTTATACGGAGGGGCAGGAGAGACCCAGTACTTC

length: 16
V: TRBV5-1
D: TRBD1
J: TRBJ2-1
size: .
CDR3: CASSPFVDRGLMGQFF
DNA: TGCGCCAGCAGCCCCTTTGTGGACAGGGGGCTAATGGGGCAGTTCTTC

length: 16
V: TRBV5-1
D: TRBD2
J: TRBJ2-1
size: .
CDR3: CASSHTGTIIYNEQFF
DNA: TGCGCCAGCAGCCACACTGGGACTATAATCTACAATGAGCAGTTCTTC

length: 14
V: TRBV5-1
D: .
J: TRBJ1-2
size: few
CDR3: CASSLAPRDGGYTF
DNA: TGCGCCAGCAGCTTGGCTCCGCGGGACGGGGGCTACACCTTC

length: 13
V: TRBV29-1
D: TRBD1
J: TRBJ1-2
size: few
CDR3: CSVVSGTGAGYTF
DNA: TGCAGCGTGGTGTCAGGGACAGGGGCTGGCTACACCTTC